These 11 T cell receptor beta chains originate from one sample sequenced in a study of blood T cell repertoires in COVID-19. The assay was immunoSEQ multiplex PCR, and TCRdb's table has in-frame clones only and misses some. In the table there are some 150,000 clones, over 70% of which are singletons. Sequencing used PBMCs or T cells enriched from blood (not recorded which). These receptors originate from a woman in her forties or fifties in a cohort exposed to, infected with or recovered from COVID-19 (not recorded which).

This clone was picked up a small number of times. V usage is TRBV5-6 and J usage is TRBJ1-4; D gene uncertain. Germline V gives CDR1 SGHDT, CDR2 YYEEEE. V was trimmed by 2 bases and J by 8 bases, leaving 13 bases between them. This CDR3 comprises 14 residues. The CDR3: CASSFDWRSEKLFF. The CDR3 DNA follows: TGTGCCAGCAGCTTTGACTGGAGGAGCGAAAAACTGTTTTTT.

This clone was counted a few times. The genes are TRBV5-1 and TRBJ1-2; weak D call: TRBD1 (5 bases). This CDR3 has 13 amino acids. CDR1 and CDR2 from the germline V gene are SGHRS and YFSETQ. The V gene lost 5 bases and the J gene lost 8 bases, with 16 bases spanning the gap. The CDR3 loop is CASRQGENWGYTF. In DNA form, the CDR3 reads TGCGCCAGCAGACAAGGGGAAAATTGGGGCTACACCTTC.

The genes are TRBV12-5 and TRBJ2-5; 7 bases align to TRBD1. CDR1 and CDR2 from the germline V gene are LGHNT and FRNRAP. Losses at the gene ends were 1 base for V and 5 bases for J; bases not matched to a gene: 7. The CDR3 covers 15 residues. CDR3 DNA sequence: TGTGCTAGTGGTTTGGCCCGACAGGGTGTGGAGACCCAGTACTTC. It specifies CASGLARQGVETQYF. The variable domain in full, with the rest retrieved from reference TRBV12-5 and TRBJ2-5, is DARVTQTPRHKVTEMGQEVTMRCQPILGHNTVFWYRQTMMQGLELLAYFRNRAPLDDSGMPKDRFSAEMPDATLATLKIQPSEPRDSAVYFCASGLARQGVETQYFGPGTRLLVL.

V and J are TRBV7-2 and TRBJ2-3; 8 bases are a match to TRBD1. Germline-derived CDR1 and CDR2 are SGHTA and FQGNSA. This CDR3 has 15 residues. Trimming cost V 5 bases and J 3 bases; bases outside gene matches: 7. CDR3 loop: CASSVQGARTDTQYF. The CDR3 DNA reads TGTGCCAGCAGCGTCCAGGGGGCCCGGACAGATACGCAGTATTTT.

V usage is TRBV7-3 and J usage is TRBJ1-1; 7 bases fit TRBD1. Germline CDR1 reads SGHTA; CDR2 reads FQGTGA. Unmatched junction bases numbered 1, after V lost 6 bases and J lost 0 bases. CDR3 size: 13 residues. The CDR3 loop is CASRTGMNTEAFF. Written as DNA, the CDR3 is TGTGCCAGCAGGACAGGGATGAACACTGAAGCTTTCTTT.

The rearrangement links TRBV11-2 to TRBJ2-1; TRBD2 might be the D (5 bases). The germline V gene has CDR1 SGHAT and CDR2 FQNNGV. Trimming cost V 0 bases and J 7 bases, with 10 bases left between them. The CDR3 runs 14 residues. CDR3 residues: CASSLELSANEQFF. CDR3 bases: TGTGCCAGCAGCTTAGAGCTTAGCGCTAATGAGCAGTTCTTC.

This clone was seen a handful of times. Other DNA sequences of this sample code for an identical CDR3. The CDR3 nucleotides read TGTGCCAGCAGTCTCACAGGGTTGGACTATGGCTACACCTTC. This translates into CASSLTGLDYGYTF. V and J are TRBV28 and TRBJ1-2, with D possibly TRBD1 on 6 matching bases. Per the germline V gene, CDR1 is MDHEN and CDR2 is SYDVKM. The CDR3 is 14 amino acids. The ends were cut back, 5 bases at V and 3 bases at J, with 13 bases in the middle.

The chain combines TRBV2 with TRBJ1-1; D is uncertain. V dropped 6 bases and J dropped 1 base, with 9 bases sitting between them. The CDR3 spans 13 residues. Germline lookup yields CDR1 SNHLY and CDR2 FYNNEI. The CDR3 region is CASRLAENTEAFF. The CDR3 DNA reads as TGTGCCAGCAGGCTGGCAGAGAACACTGAAGCTTTCTTT.

This clone has more than one count but fewer than ten. The rearrangement uses TRBV6-5 and TRBJ2-7; D possibly corresponds to TRBD2 (5 bases). V lost 7 bases to trimming and J lost 3 bases, with 16 bases between them. The CDR3 sequence is 14 residues long. Germline CDR1 MNHEY, CDR2 SVGAGI. The CDR3 is CASTPREIFYEQYF. CDR3 coding DNA: TGTGCCAGCACCCCAAGGGAGATATTCTACGAGCAGTACTTC.

J is TRBJ2-1 and V is TRBV19, with D perhaps matching TRBD1 (6 bases). Germline V gene data show CDR1 as LNHDA and CDR2 as SQIVND (reference sequence). The CDR3 loop spans 16 amino acids. V gave up 0 bases and J gave up 3 bases, with 12 bases separating them. In DNA, the CDR3 is TGTGCCAGTAGTATAGACCCGGGACAAGGCTACAATGAGCAGTTCTTC. Protein: CASSIDPGQGYNEQFF.

This chain links TRBV5-6 with TRBJ1-5; TRBD1 matches at 10 bases. The CDR3 has 17 residues. In germline, CDR1 is SGHDT, CDR2 YYEEEE. V lost 3 bases and J lost 0; bases outside the gene matches: 6. Here the CDR3 DNA reads TGTGCCAGCAGCTCAGGACAGGGGGTCAGTAGCAATCAGCCCCAGCATTTT. This translates into CASSSGQGVSSNQPQHF.